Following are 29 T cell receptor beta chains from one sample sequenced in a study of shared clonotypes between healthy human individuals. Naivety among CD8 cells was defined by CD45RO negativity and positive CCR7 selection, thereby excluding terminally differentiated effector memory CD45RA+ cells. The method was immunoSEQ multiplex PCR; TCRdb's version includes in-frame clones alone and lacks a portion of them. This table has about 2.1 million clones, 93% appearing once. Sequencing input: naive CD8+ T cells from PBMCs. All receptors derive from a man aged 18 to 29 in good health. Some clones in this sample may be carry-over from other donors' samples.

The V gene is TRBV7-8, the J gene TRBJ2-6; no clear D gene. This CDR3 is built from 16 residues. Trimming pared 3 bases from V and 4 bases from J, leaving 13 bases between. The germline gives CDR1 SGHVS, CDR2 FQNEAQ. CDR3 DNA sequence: TGTGCCAGCAGCTTGAAAAGGGTTGGAGGGGCCAACGTCCTGACTTTC. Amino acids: CASSLKRVGGANVLTF. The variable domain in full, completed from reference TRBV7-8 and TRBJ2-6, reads GAGVSQSPRYKVAKRGQDVALRCDPISGHVSLFWYQQALGQGPEFLTYFQNEAQLDKSGLPSDRFFAERPEGSVSTLKIQRTQQEDSAVYLCASSLKRVGGANVLTFGAGSRLTVL.

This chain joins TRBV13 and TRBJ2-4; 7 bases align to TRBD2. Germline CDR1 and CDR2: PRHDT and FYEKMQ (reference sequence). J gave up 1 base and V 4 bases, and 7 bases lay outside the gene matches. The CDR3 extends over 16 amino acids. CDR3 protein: CASSSREGRAKNIQYF. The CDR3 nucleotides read TGTGCCAGCAGCTCAAGGGAGGGGCGGGCCAAAAACATTCAGTACTTC. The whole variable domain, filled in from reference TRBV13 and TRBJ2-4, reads AAGVIQSPRHLIKEKRETATLKCYPIPRHDTVYWYQQGPGQDPQFLISFYEKMQSDKGSIPDRFSAQQFSDYHSELNMSSLELGDSALYFCASSSREGRAKNIQYFGAGTRLSVL.

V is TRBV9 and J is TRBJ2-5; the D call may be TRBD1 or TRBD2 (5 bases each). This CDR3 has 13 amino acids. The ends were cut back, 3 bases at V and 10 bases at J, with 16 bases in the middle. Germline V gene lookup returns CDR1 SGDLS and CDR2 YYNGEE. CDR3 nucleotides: TGTGCCAGCAGCGCCTCAGACGGGGACGACCAGTACTTC. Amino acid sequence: CASSASDGDDQYF.

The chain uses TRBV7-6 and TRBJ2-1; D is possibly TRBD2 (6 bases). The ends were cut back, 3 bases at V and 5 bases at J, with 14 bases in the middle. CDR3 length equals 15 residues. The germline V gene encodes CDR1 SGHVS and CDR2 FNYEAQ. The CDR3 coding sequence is TGTGCCAGCAGCTTCCGGACGGAGGGTAACAATGAGCAGTTCTTC. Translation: CASSFRTEGNNEQFF.

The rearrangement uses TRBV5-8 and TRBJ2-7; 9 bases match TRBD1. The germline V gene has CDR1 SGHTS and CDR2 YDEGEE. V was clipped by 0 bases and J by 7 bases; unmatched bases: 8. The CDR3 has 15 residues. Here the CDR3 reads CASSLDSGTGREQYF. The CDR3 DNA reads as TGTGCCAGCAGCTTGGATTCCGGGACAGGGAGGGAGCAGTACTTC.

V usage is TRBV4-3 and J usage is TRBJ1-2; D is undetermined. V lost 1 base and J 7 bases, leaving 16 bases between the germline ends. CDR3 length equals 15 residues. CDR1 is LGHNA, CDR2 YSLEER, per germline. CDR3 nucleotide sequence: TGCGCCAGCAGCCAAGCTATTTCCTCTCGTTTTGGCTACACCTTC. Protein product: CASSQAISSRFGYTF.

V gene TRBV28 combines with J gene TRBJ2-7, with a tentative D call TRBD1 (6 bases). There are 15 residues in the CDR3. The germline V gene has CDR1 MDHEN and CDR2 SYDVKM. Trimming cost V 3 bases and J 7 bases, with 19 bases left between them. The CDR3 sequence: CASSFLRQAISEQYF. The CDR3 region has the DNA TGTGCCAGCAGTTTCTTGAGACAGGCTATTTCTGAGCAGTACTTC.

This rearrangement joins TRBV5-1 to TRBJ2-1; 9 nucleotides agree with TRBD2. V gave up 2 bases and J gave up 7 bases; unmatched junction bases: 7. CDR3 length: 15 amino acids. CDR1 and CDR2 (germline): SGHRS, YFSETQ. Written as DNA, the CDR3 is TGCGCCAGCAGCTTCCCGGCGGGAGGGCAGAATGAGCAGTTCTTC. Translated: CASSFPAGGQNEQFF.

The CDR3 coding sequence is TGTGCCAGCAGCCCGACAGGGGGCGCGACAGATACGCAGTATTTT. It yields the protein CASSPTGGATDTQYF. The V gene is TRBV7-6, the J gene TRBJ2-3, with 10 bases lining up with TRBD1. Per germline, CDR1 SGHVS and CDR2 FNYEAQ. This CDR3 contains 15 residues. J gave up 3 bases and V 5 bases, and 5 bases lay outside the gene matches.

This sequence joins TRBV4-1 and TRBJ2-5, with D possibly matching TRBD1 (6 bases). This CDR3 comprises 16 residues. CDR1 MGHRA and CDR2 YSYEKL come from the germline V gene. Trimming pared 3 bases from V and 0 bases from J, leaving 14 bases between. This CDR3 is CASSHLTGINQETQYF. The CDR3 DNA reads TGCGCCAGCAGCCACCTGACAGGAATTAACCAAGAGACCCAGTACTTC.

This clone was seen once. The CDR3 reads CASSLGVGAGEQYF. The CDR3 DNA sequence: TGTGCCAGCAGCTTAGGTGTAGGGGCGGGGGAGCAGTACTTC. This sequence joins TRBV7-8 and TRBJ2-7, with D maybe TRBD2 (6 bases). CDR3 length: 14 amino acids. V shed 1 base and J shed 7 bases, with 14 bases lying between them. CDR1 is SGHVS and CDR2 is FQNEAQ in the germline V gene.

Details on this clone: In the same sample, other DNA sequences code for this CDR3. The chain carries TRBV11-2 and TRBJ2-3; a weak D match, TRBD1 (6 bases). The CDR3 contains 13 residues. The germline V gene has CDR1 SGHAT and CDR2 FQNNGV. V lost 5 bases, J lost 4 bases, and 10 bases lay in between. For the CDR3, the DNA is TGTGCCAGCAGCCCCAGGGGCGCAGATACGCAGTATTTT. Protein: CASSPRGADTQYF.

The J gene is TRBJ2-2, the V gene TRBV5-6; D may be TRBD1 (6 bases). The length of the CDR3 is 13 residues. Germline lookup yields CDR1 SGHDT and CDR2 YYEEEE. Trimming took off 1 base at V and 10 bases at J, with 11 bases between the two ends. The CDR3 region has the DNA TGTGCCAGCAGCTTGTCAGGGGTCGAGGAGCTGTTTTTT. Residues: CASSLSGVEELFF.

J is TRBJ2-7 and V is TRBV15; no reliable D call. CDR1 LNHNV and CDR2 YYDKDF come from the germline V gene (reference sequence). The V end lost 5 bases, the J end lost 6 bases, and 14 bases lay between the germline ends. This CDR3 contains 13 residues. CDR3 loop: CATSGNNPLEQYF. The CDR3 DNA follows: TGTGCCACCAGCGGAAACAACCCTCTCGAGCAGTACTTC.

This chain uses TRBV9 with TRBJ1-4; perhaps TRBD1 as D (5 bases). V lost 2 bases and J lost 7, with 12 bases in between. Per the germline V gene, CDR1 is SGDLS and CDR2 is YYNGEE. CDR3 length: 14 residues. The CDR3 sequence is CASSVQGFSEKLFF. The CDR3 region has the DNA TGTGCCAGCAGCGTTCAGGGTTTCAGTGAAAAACTGTTTTTT. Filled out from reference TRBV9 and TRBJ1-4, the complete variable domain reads DSGVTQTPKHLITATGQRVTLRCSPRSGDLSVYWYQQSLDQGLQFLIQYYNGEERAKGNILERFSAQQFPDLHSELNLSSLELGDSALYFCASSVQGFSEKLFFGSGTQLSVL.

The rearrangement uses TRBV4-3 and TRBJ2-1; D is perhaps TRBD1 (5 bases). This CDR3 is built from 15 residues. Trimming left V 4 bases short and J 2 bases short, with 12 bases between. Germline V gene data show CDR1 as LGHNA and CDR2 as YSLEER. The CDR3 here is CASSRAWGPYNEQFF. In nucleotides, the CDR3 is TGCGCCAGCAGCCGTGCCTGGGGCCCCTACAATGAGCAGTTCTTC.

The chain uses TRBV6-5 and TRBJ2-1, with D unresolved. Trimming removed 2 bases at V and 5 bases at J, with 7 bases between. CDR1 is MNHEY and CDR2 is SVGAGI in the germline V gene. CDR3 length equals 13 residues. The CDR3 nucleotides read TGTGCCAGCAGTTACGTAGAGAACAATGAGCAGTTCTTC. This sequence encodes CASSYVENNEQFF.

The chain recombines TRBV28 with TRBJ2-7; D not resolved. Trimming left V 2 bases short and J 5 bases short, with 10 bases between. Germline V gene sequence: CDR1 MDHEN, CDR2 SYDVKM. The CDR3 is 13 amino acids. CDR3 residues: CASSLSPLHEQYF. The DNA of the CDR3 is TGTGCCAGCAGTTTAAGTCCCCTCCACGAGCAGTACTTC.

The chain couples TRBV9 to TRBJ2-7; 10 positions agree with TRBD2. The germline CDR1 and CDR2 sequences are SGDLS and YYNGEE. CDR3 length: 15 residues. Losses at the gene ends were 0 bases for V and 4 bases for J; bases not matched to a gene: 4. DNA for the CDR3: TGTGCCAGCAGCGTAGTTGCTAGCGGGAGATACGAGCAGTACTTC. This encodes CASSVVASGRYEQYF.

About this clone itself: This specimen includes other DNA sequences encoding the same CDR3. The CDR3 spells CASSPGLPYNEQFF. DNA for the CDR3: TGTGCCAGCAGTCCGGGACTCCCGTACAATGAGCAGTTCTTC. The J gene is TRBJ2-1, the V gene TRBV6-5; perhaps TRBD2 as D (6 bases). Trimming stripped 5 bases from V and 4 bases from J, with 12 bases between. CDR3 size: 14 residues. Germline V CDR1 and CDR2: MNHEY, SVGAGI.

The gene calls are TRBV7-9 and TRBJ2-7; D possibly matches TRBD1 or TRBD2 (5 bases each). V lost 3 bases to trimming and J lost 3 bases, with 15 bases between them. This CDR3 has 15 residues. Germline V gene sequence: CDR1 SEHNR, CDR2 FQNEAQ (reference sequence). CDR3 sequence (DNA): TGTGCCAGCAGCTTCATCCGGGACGGTTTCTACGAGCAGTACTTC. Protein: CASSFIRDGFYEQYF.

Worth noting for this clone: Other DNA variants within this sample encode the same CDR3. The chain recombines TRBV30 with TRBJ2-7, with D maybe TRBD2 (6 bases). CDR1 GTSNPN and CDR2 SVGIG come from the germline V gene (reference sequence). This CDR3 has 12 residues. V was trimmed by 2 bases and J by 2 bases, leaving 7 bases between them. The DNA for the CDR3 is TGTGCCTGGAGTACGGGGGCCTACGAGCAGTACTTC. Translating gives CAWSTGAYEQYF.

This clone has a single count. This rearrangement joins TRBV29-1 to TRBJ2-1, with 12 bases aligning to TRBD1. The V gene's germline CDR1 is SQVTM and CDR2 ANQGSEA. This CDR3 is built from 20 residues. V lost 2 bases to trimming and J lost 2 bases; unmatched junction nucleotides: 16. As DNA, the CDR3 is TGCAGCGTTGAAAGAGGAGGGGACAGGGGGCTAATTTCGACCTACAATGAGCAGTTCTTC. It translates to CSVERGGDRGLISTYNEQFF.

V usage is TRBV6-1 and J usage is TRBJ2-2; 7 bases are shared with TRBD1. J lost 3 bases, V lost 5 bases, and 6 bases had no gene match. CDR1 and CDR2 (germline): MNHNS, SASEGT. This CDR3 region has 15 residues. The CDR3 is CASSSRDRYTGELFF. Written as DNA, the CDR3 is TGTGCCAGCAGTTCCCGGGACAGATACACCGGGGAGCTGTTTTTT.

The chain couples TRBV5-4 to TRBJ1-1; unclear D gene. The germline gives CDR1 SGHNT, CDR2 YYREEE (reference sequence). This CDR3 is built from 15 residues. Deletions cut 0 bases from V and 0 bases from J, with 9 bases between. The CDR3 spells CASSLEDRLNTEAFF. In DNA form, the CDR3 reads TGTGCCAGCAGCTTGGAGGACCGCTTGAACACTGAAGCTTTCTTT. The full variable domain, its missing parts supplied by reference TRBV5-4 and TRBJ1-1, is ETGVTQSPTHLIKTRGQQVTLRCSSQSGHNTVSWYQQALGQGPQFIFQYYREEENGRGNFPPRFSGLQFPNYSSELNVNALELDDSALYLCASSLEDRLNTEAFFGQGTRLTVV.

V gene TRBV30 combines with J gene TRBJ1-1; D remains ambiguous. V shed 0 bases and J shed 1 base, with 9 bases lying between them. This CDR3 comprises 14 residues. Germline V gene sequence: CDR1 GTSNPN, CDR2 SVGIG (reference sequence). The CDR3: CAWSVPRRNTEAFF. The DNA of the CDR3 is TGTGCCTGGAGTGTACCACGGAGGAACACTGAAGCTTTCTTT. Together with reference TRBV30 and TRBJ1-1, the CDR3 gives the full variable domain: SQTIHQWPATLVQPVGSPLSLECTVEGTSNPNLYWYRQAAGRGLQLLFYSVGIGQISSEVPQNLSASRPQDRQFILSSKKLLLSDSGFYLCAWSVPRRNTEAFFGQGTRLTVV.

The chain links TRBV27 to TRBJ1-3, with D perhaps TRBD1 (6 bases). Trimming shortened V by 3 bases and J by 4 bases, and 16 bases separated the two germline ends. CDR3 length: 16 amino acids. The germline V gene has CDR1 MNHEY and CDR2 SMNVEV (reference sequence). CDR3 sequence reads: CASSLRGGSLGNTIYF. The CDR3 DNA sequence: TGTGCCAGCAGTTTGAGGGGGGGCTCTCTCGGAAACACCATATATTTT.

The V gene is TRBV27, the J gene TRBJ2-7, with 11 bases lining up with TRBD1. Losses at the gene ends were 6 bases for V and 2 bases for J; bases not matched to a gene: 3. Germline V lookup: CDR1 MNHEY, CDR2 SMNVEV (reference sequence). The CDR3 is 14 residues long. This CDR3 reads CASSGGQGAYEQYF. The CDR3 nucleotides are TGTGCCAGCAGCGGGGGACAGGGGGCCTACGAGCAGTACTTC.

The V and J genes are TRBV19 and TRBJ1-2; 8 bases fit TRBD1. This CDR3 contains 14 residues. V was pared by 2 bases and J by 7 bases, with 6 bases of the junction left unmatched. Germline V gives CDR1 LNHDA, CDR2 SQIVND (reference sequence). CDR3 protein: CASSIRAGGGGYTF. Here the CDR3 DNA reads TGTGCCAGTAGTATACGTGCAGGGGGCGGTGGCTACACCTTC.